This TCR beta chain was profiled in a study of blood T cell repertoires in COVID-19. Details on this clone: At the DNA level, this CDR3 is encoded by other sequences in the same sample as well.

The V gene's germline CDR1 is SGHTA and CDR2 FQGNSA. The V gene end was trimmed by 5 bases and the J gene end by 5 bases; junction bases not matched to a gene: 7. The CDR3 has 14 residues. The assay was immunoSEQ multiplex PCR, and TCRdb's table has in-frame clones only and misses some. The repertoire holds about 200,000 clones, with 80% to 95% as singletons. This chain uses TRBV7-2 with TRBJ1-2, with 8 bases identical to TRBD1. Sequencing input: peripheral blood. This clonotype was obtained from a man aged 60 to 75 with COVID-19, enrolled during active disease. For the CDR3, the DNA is TGTGCCAGCAGCGCCCGACAGGGGAGATATGGCTACACCTTC. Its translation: CASSARQGRYGYTF.